One and the same sample provided the 5 T cell receptor beta chains below, sequenced in a study of beta chain features in type 1 diabetes. The study reverse transcribed the entire isolated RNA, so it sequenced expressed TCRB transcripts. The repertoire was sequenced with immunoSEQ multiplex PCR; TCRdb's copy has only in-frame clones and lacks some. The sample carries some 150,000 clones, nearly 50% recorded once. The sample was Tregs from blood. These receptors were collected from a young man in good health.

This clone has a handful of counts. The gene calls are TRBV18 and TRBJ2-7; TRBD2 aligns across 8 bases. This CDR3 contains 14 residues. V was pared by 2 bases and J by 5 bases, with 5 bases of the junction left unmatched. The germline V gene encodes CDR1 KGHSH and CDR2 LQKENI. The CDR3 nucleotides are TGTGCCAGCTCACCAAGGAGCGGGAGCCACGAGCAGTACTTC. This gives the protein CASSPRSGSHEQYF.

The V and J genes are TRBV7-2 and TRBJ2-5; 14 bases map to TRBD2. The CDR3 extends over 15 amino acids. V was clipped by 5 bases and J by 4 bases; unmatched bases: 3. Germline lookup yields CDR1 SGHTA and CDR2 FQGNSA. CDR3 coding DNA: TGTGCCAGCAGCATAGGGACTAGCGGGGGAGAGACCCAGTACTTC. Translation gives CASSIGTSGGETQYF.

The V and J genes are TRBV6-6 and TRBJ1-3; 7 positions match TRBD1. V trimming: 3 bases; J trimming: 7 bases; junction bases outside the gene matches: 6. The CDR3 is 14 residues long. Germline V gene lookup returns CDR1 MNHNY and CDR2 SVGAGI (reference sequence). The CDR3 bases are TGTGCCAGCAGTTATGCAGTCAGGGGGAACACCATATATTTT. This gives the protein CASSYAVRGNTIYF.

This chain connects TRBV18 to TRBJ2-1, with 9 bases that match TRBD1. V was clipped by 3 bases and J by 6 bases; unmatched bases: 3. This CDR3 region has 14 residues. Germline V CDR1 and CDR2: KGHSH, LQKENI. The CDR3 DNA follows: TGTGCCAGCTCACCGAAGGGACAGGGCAATGAGCAGTTCTTC. It codes for CASSPKGQGNEQFF.

The chain employs TRBV6-5 and TRBJ2-1, with 9 bases that match TRBD1. Germline V CDR1 and CDR2: MNHEY, SVGAGI. Trimming cost V 4 bases and J 5 bases; bases outside gene matches: 9. This CDR3 has 16 amino acids. The CDR3 sequence: CASSSFLRDRDNEQFF. DNA of the CDR3: TGTGCCAGCAGTTCATTTCTCCGGGACAGGGACAATGAGCAGTTCTTC.